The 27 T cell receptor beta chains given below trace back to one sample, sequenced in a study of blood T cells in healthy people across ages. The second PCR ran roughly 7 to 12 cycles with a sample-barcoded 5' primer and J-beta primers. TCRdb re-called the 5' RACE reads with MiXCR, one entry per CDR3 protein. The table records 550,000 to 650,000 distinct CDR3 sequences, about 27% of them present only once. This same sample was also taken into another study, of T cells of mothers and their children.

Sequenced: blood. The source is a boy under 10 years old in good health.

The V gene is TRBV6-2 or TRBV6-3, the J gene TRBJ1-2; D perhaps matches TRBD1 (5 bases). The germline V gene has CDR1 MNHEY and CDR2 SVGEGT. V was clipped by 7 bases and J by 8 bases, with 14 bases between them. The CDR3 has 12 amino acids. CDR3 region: CASTKGDGGYTF. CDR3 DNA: TGTGCCAGCACCAAAGGGGATGGAGGCTACACCTTC.

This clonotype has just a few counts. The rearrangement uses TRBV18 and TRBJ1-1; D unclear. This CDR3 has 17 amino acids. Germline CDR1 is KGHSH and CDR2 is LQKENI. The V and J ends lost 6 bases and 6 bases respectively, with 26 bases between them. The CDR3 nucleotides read TGTGCCAGCTCTCCGAGCCCCCTGTTCCCCGGAAGGTCTGAAGCTTTCTTT. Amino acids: CASSPSPLFPGRSEAFF. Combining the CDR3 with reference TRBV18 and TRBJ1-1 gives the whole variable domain NAGVMQNPRHLVRRRGQEARLRCSPMKGHSHVYWYRQLPEEGLKFMVYLQKENIIDESGMPKERFSAEFPKEGPSILRIQQVVRGDSAAYFCASSPSPLFPGRSEAFFGQGTRLTVV.

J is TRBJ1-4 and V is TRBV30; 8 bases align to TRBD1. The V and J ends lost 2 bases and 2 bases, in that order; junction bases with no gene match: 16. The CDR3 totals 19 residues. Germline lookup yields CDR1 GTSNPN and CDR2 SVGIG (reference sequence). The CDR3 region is CAWSPRGRGLGRTNEKLFF. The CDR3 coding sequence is TGTGCCTGGAGTCCTCGTGGCAGGGGGCTAGGGAGGACTAATGAAAAACTGTTTTTT. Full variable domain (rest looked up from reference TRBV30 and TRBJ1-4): SQTIHQWPATLVQPVGSPLSLECTVEGTSNPNLYWYRQAAGRGLQLLFYSVGIGQISSEVPQNLSASRPQDRQFILSSKKLLLSDSGFYLCAWSPRGRGLGRTNEKLFFGSGTQLSVL.

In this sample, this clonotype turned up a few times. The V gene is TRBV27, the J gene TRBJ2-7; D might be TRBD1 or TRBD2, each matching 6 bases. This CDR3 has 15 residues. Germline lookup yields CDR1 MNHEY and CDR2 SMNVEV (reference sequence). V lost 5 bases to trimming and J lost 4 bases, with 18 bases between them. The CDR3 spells CASSPSQGGAYEQYF. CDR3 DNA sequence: TGTGCCAGCAGTCCCTCACAGGGCGGGGCATACGAGCAGTACTTC.

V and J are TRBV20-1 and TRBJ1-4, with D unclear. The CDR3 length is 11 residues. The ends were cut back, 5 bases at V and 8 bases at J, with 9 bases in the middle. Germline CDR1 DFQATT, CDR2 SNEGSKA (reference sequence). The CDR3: CSAEGEEKLFF. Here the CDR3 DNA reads TGCAGTGCTGAGGGAGAGGAAAAACTGTTTTTT.

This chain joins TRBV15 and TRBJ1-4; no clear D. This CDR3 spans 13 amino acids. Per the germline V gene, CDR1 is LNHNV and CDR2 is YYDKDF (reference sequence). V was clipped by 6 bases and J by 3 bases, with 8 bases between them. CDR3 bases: TGTGCCACCAGTAGGGCCGCTAATGAAAAACTGTTTTTT. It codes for CATSRAANEKLFF.

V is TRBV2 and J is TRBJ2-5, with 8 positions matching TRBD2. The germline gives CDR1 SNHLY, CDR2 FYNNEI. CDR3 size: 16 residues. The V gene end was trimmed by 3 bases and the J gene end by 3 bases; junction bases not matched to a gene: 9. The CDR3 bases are TGTGCCAGCAGTGATGTGGCGACTAGCGTAAAAGAGACCCAGTACTTC. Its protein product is CASSDVATSVKETQYF.

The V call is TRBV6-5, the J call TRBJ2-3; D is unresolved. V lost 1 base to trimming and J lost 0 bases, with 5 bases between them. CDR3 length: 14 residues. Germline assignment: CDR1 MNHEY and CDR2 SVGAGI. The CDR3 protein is CASSYWQSTDTQYF. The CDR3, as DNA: TGTGCCAGCAGTTACTGGCAGAGCACAGATACGCAGTATTTT.

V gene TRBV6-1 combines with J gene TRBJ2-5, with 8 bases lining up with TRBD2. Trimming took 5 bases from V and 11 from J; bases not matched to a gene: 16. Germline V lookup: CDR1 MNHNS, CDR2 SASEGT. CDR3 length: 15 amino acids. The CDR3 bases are TGTGCCAGCAGTTTAAACCCGGGAGGGCCGAGGGAGCAGTACTTC. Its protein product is CASSLNPGGPREQYF.

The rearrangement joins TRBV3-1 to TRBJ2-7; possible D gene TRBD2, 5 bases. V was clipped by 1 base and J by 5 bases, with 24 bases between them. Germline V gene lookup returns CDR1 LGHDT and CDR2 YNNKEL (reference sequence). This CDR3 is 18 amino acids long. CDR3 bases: TGTGCCAGCAGCCAAGTTCGGCTACCTCAACTAGAGAAGGACGAGCAGTACTTC. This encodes CASSQVRLPQLEKDEQYF.

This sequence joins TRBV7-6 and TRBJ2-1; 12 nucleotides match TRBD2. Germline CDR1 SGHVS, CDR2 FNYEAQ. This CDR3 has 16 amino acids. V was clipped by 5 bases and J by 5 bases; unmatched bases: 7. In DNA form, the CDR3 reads TGTGCCAGCAGCCCAAAACTAGCGGGAGGCGACAATGAGCAGTTCTTC. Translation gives CASSPKLAGGDNEQFF.

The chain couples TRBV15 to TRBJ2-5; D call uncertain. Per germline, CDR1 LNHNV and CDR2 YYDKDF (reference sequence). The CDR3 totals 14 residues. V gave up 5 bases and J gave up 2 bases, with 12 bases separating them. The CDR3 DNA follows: TGTGCCACCAGCGGTAGGACCATACAAGAGACCCAGTACTTC. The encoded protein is CATSGRTIQETQYF.

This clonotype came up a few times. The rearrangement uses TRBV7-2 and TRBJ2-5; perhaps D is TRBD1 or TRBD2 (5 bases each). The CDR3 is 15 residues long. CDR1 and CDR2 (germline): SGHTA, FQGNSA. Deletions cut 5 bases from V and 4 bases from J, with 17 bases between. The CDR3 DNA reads TGTGCCAGCAGCCCGGGGCTAGCTAGTGGAGAGACCCAGTACTTC. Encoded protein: CASSPGLASGETQYF.

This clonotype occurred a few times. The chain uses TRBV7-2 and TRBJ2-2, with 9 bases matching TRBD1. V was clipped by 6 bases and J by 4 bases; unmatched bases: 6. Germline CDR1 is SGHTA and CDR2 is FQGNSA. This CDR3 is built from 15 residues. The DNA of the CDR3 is TGTGCCAGCAGATCAGGGACAGGGTTCACCGGGGAGCTGTTTTTT. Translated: CASRSGTGFTGELFF.

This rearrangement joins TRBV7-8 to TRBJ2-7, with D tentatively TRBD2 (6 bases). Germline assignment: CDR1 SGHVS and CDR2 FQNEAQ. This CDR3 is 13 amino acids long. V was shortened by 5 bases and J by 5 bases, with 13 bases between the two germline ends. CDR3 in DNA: TGTGCCAGCAGCCTCGGGAGTAGCAACGAGCAGTACTTC. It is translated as CASSLGSSNEQYF.

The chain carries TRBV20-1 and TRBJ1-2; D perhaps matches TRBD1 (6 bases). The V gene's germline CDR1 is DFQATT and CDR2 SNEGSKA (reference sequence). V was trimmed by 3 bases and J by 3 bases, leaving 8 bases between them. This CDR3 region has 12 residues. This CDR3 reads CSASGQYYGYTF. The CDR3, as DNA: TGCAGTGCTAGCGGACAGTACTATGGCTACACCTTC.

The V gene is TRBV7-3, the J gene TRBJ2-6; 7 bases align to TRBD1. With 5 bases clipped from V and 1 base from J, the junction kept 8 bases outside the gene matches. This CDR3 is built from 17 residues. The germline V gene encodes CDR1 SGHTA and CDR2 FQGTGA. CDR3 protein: CASSTPTGNSGANVLTF. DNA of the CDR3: TGTGCCAGCAGCACCCCGACAGGGAATTCTGGGGCCAACGTCCTGACTTTC. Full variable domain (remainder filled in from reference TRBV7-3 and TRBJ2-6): GAGVSQTPSNKVTEKGKYVELRCDPISGHTALYWYRQSLGQGPEFLIYFQGTGAADDSGLPNDRFFAVRPEGSVSTLKIQRTERGDSAVYLCASSTPTGNSGANVLTFGAGSRLTVL.

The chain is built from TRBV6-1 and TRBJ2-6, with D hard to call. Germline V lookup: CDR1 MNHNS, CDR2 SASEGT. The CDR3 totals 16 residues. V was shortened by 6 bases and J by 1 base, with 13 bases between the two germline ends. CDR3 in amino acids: CASSQPWGSGANVLTF. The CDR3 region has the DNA TGTGCCAGCAGCCAACCCTGGGGATCTGGGGCCAACGTCCTGACTTTC.

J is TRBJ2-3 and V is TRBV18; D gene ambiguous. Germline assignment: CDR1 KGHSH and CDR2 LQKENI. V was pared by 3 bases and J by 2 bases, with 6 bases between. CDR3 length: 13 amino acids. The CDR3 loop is CASSPSPTDTQYF. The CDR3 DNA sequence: TGTGCCAGCTCACCCTCTCCCACAGATACGCAGTATTTT.

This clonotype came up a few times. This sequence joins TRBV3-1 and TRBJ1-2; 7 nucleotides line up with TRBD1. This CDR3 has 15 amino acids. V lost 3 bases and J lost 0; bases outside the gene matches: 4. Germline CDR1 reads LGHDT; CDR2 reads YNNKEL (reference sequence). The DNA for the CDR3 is TGTGCCAGCAGCCACCTCGACAGGGCTAACTATGGCTACACCTTC. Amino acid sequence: CASSHLDRANYGYTF.

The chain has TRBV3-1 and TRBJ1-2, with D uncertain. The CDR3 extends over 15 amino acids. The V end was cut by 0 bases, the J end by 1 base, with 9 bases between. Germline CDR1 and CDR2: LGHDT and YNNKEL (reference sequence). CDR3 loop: CASSQDREYNYGYTF. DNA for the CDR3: TGTGCCAGCAGCCAAGATCGCGAGTATAACTATGGCTACACCTTC.

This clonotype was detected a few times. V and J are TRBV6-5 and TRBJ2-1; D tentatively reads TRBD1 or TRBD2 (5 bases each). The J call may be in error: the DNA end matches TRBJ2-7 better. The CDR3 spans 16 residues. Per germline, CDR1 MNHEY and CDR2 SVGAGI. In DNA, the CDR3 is TGTGCCAGCAGTTACTCGATACGGGACGTAGGGGACGAGCAGTACTTC. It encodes CASSYSIRDVGDEQYF.

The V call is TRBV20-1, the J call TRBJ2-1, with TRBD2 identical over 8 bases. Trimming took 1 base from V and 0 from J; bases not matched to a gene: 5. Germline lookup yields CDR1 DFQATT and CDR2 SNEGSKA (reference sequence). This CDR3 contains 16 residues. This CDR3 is CSARVGSGSSYNEQFF. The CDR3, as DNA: TGCAGTGCTAGAGTGGGGAGCGGGAGCTCCTACAATGAGCAGTTCTTC.

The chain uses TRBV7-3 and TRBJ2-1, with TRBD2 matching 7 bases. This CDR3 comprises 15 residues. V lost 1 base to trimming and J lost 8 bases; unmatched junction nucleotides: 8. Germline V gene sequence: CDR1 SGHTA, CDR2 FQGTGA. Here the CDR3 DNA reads TGTGCCAGCAGCTTAAGTAGCGGGTCTATCGATGAGCAGTTCTTC. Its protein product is CASSLSSGSIDEQFF.

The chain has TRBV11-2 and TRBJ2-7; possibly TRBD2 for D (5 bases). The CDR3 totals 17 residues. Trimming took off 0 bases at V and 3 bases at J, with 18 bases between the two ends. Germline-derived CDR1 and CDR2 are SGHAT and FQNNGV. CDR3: CASSLDPPGGRFYEQYF. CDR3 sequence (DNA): TGTGCCAGCAGCTTAGACCCACCCGGAGGCCGATTCTACGAGCAGTACTTC.

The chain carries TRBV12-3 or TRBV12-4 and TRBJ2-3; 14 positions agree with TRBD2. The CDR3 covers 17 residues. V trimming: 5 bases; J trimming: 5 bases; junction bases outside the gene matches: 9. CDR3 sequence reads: CASSPRLAGGPGDTQYF. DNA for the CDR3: TGTGCCAGCAGTCCCCGACTAGCGGGAGGGCCCGGAGATACGCAGTATTTT.

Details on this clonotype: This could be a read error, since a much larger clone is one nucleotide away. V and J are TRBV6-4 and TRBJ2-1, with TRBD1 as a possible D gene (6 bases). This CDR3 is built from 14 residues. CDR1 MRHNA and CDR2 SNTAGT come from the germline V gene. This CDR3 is CASSDTQGHNEQSF. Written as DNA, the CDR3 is TGTGCCAGCAGTGATACACAGGGACACAATGAGCAGTCCTTC.